Listed here is a single TCR beta chain. Sequencing was designed to attain a depth spanning 1 in 200,000 to 1 in 1 million T cells. TCRdb keeps only in-frame clones here, not all; method: immunoSEQ multiplex PCR. The sample contains about 160,000 clones, around 84% of which appear only once. This entry comes from a study of cytotoxic CD8 clonotypes in ibrutinib-treated CLL. The wider study: Included were about a dozen relapsed/refractory and over 14 treatment-naive patients, of whom 17 to 18 were IGHV unmutated. Once patients had received a median 12 months of treatment, range 6 to 36, response samples were obtained.

CDR1 SGHVS and CDR2 FNYEAQ come from the germline V gene. The CDR3 has 14 residues. J gave up 8 bases and V 1 base, and 4 bases lay outside the gene matches. About 1.9 micrograms of genomic DNA came from cryopreserved PBMCs for TCR beta libraries. The clonotype comes from a human donor with chronic lymphocytic leukemia. The J gene is TRBJ2-2, the V gene TRBV7-6; the match to TRBD2 covers 7 bases. The source material was PBMCs, sampled after 12 months of ibrutinib treatment. The CDR3 DNA follows: TGTGCCAGCAGCTTAGTGCGGGAGAGGGGGGAGCTGTTTTTT. Translation: CASSLVRERGELFF.